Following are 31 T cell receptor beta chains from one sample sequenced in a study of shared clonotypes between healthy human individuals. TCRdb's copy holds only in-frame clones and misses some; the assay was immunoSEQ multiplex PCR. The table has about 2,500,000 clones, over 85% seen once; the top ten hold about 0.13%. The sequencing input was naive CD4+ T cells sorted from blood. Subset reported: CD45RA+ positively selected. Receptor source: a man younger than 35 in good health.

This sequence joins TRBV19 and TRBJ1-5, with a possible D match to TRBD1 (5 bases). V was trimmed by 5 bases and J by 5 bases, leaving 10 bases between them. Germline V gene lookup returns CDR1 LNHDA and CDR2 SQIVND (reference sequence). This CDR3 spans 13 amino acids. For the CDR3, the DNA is TGTGCCAGTAGTGGGTCGGGGGATCAGCCCCAGCATTTT. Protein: CASSGSGDQPQHF.

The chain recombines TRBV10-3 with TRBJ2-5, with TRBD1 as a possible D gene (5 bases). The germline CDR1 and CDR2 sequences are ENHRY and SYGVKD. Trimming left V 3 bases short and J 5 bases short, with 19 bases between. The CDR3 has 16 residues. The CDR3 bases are TGTGCCATCAGTGACAGCCCTCAGGGCCTCCAGGAGACCCAGTACTTC. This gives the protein CAISDSPQGLQETQYF.

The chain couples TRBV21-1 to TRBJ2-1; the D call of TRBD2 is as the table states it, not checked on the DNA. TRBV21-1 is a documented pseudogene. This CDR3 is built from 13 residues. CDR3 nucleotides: TGTGCCACCCTCGGGACGGGAGACAATGAGCAGTTCTTC. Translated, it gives CATLGTGDNEQFF.

CDR3 sequence reads: CASSLGSPGDRGHYEQYF. CDR3 DNA sequence: TGTGCCAGCAGCTTAGGCTCCCCCGGGGACAGGGGTCATTACGAGCAGTACTTC. V usage is TRBV7-8 and J usage is TRBJ2-7, with 10 nucleotides matching TRBD1. With 1 base clipped from V and 4 bases from J, the junction kept 13 bases outside the gene matches. CDR3 length equals 18 residues. Germline CDR1 reads SGHVS; CDR2 reads FQNEAQ.

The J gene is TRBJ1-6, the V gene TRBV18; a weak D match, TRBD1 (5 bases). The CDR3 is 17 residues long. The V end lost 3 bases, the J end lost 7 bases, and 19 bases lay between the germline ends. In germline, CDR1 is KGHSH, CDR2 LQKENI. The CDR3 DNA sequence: TGTGCCAGCTCACCCCTAGGGTCGGGGGTCGGAAATTCACCCCTCCACTTT. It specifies CASSPLGSGVGNSPLHF.

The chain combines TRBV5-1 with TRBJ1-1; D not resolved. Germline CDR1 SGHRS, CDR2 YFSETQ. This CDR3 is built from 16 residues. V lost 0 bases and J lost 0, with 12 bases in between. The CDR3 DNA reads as TGCGCCAGCAGCTTGGCCCGGGTACAGCTGAACACTGAAGCTTTCTTT. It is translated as CASSLARVQLNTEAFF.

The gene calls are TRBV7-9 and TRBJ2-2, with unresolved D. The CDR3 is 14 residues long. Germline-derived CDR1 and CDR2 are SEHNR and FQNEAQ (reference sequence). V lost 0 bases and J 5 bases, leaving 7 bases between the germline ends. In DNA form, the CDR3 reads TGTGCCAGCAGCTTAGCGCTGGTAACCGGGGAGCTGTTTTTT. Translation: CASSLALVTGELFF.

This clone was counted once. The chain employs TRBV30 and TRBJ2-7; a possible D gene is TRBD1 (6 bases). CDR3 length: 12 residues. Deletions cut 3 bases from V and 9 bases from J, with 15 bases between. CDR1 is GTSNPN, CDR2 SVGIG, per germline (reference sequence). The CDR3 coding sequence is TGTGCCTGGAGAGACTCAGGGGTGAGGCAGTACTTC. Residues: CAWRDSGVRQYF.

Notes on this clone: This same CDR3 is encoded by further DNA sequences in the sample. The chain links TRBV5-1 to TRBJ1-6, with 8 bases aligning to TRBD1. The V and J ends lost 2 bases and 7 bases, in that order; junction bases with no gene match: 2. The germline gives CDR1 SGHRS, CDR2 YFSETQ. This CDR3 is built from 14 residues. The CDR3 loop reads CASSFGTGNSPLHF. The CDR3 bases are TGCGCCAGCAGCTTCGGGACAGGAAATTCACCCCTCCACTTT.

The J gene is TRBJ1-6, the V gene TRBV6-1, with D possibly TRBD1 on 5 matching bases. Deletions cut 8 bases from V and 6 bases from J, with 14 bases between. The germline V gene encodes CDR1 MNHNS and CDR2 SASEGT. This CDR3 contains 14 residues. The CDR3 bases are TGTGCCAGCGGAGTGGGACCGGTTAATTCACCCCTCCACTTT. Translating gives CASGVGPVNSPLHF.

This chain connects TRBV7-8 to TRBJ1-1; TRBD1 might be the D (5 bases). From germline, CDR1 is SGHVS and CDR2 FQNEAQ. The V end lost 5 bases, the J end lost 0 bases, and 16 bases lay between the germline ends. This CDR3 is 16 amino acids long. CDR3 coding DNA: TGTGCCAGCAGCCCGGAGACAGCAATCGTGAACACTGAAGCTTTCTTT. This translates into CASSPETAIVNTEAFF. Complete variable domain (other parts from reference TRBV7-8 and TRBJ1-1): GAGVSQSPRYKVAKRGQDVALRCDPISGHVSLFWYQQALGQGPEFLTYFQNEAQLDKSGLPSDRFFAERPEGSVSTLKIQRTQQEDSAVYLCASSPETAIVNTEAFFGQGTRLTVV.

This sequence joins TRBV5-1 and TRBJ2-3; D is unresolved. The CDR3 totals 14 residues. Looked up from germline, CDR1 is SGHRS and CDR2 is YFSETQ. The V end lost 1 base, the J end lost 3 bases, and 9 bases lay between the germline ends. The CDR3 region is CASSLPEKTDTQYF. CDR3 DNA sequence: TGCGCCAGCAGCTTGCCGGAGAAGACAGATACGCAGTATTTT.

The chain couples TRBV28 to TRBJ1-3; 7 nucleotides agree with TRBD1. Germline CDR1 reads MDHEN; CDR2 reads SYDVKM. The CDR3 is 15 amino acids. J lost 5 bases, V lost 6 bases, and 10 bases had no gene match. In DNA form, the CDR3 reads TGTGCCAGCAGCCCCCCGCCGGGACAGAGAAACACCATATATTTT. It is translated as CASSPPPGQRNTIYF. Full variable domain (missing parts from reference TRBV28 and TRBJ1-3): DVKVTQSSRYLVKRTGEKVFLECVQDMDHENMFWYRQDPGLGLRLIYFSYDVKMKEKGDIPEGYSVSREKKERFSLILESASTNQTSMYLCASSPPPGQRNTIYFGEGSWLTVV.

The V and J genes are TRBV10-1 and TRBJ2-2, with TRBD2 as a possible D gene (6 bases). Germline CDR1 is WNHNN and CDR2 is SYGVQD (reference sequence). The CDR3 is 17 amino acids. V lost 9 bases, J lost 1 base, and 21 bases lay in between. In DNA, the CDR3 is TGCGCCAGAAGCATTTCCACTAGCAGGAAGAACACCGGGGAGCTGTTTTTT. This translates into CARSISTSRKNTGELFF.

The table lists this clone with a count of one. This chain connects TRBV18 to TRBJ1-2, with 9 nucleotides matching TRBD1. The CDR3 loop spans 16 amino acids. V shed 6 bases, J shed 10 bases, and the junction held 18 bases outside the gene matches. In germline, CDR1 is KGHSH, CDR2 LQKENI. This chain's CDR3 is CASSPSAFGQGIFYTF. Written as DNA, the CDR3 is TGTGCCAGCTCCCCATCAGCATTCGGACAGGGGATATTCTACACCTTC.

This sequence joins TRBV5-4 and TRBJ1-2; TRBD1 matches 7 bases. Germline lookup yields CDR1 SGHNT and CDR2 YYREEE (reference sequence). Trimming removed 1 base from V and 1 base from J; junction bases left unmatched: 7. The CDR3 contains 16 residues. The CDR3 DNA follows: TGTGCCAGCAGCTTGCCGGGACAGTTTCGTAACTATGGCTACACCTTC. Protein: CASSLPGQFRNYGYTF. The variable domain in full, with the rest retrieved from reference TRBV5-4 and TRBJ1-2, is ETGVTQSPTHLIKTRGQQVTLRCSSQSGHNTVSWYQQALGQGPQFIFQYYREEENGRGNFPPRFSGLQFPNYSSELNVNALELDDSALYLCASSLPGQFRNYGYTFGSGTRLTVV.

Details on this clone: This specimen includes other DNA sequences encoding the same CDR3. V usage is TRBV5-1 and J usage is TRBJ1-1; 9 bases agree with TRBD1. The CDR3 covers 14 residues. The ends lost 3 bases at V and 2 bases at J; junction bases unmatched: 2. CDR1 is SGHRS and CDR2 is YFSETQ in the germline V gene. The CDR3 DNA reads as TGCGCCAGCAGCTCACAGGGGGCAAACACTGAAGCTTTCTTT. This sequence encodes CASSSQGANTEAFF.

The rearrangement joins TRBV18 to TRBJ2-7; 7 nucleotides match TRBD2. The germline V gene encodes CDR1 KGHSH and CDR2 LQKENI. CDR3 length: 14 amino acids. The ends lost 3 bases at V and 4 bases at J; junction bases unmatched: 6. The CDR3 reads CASSPQEGGYEQYF. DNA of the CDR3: TGTGCCAGCTCACCTCAGGAGGGAGGGTACGAGCAGTACTTC.

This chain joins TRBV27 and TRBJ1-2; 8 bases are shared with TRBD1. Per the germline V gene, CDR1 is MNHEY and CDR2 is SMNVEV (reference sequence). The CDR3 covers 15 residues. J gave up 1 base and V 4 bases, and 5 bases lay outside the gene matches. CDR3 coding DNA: TGTGCCAGCAGTTCCGGACAGGGCGGTAACTATGGCTACACCTTC. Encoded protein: CASSSGQGGNYGYTF.

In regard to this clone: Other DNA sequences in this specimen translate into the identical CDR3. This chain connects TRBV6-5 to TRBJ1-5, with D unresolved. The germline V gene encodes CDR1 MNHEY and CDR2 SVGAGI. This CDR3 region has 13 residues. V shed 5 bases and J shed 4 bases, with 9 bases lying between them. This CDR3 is CASSRRENQPQHF. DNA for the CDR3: TGTGCCAGCAGTCGACGGGAGAATCAGCCCCAGCATTTT.

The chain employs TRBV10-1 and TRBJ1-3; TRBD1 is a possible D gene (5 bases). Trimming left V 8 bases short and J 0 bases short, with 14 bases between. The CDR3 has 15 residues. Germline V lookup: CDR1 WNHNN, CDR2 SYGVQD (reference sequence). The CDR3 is CASSSGTVSGNTIYF. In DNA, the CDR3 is TGCGCCAGCTCCTCCGGGACGGTCTCTGGAAACACCATATATTTT.

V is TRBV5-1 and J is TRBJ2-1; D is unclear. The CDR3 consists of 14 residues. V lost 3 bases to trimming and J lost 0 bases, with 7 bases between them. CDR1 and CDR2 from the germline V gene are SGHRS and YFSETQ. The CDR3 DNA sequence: TGCGCCAGCAGCTCCGACCCCTCCTACAATGAGCAGTTCTTC. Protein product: CASSSDPSYNEQFF.

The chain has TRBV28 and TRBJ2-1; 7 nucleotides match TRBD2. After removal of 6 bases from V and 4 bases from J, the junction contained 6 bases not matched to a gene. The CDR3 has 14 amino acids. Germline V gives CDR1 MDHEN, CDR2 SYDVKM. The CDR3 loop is CASSYQAGYNEQFF. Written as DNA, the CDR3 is TGTGCCAGCAGCTACCAAGCGGGGTACAATGAGCAGTTCTTC.

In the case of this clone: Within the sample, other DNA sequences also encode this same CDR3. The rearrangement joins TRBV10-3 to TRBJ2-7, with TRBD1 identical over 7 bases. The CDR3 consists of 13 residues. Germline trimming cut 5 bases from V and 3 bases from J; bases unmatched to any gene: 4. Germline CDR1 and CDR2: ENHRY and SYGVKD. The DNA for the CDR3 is TGTGCCATCAGTCCCGGACAGGACTACGAGCAGTACTTC. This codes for CAISPGQDYEQYF.

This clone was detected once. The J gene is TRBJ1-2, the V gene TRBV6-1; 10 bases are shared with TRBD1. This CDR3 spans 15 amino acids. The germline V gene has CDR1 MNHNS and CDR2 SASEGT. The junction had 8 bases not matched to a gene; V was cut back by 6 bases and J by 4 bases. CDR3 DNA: TGTGCCAGCAGGGAACCGGGACAGGGGTCCTATGGCTACACCTTC. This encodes CASREPGQGSYGYTF.

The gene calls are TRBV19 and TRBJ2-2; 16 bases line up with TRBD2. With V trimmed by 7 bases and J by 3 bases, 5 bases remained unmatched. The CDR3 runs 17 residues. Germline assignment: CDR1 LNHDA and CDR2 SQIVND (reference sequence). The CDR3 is CASTPGLAGGHTGELFF. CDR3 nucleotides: TGTGCCAGTACCCCGGGACTAGCGGGAGGGCACACCGGGGAGCTGTTTTTT.

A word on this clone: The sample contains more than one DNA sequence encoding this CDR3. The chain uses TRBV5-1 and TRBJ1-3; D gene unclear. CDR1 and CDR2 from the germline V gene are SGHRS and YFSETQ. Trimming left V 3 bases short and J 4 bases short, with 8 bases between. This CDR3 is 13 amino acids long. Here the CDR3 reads CASSSGSGNTIYF. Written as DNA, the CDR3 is TGCGCCAGCAGCTCGGGCAGCGGAAACACCATATATTTT.

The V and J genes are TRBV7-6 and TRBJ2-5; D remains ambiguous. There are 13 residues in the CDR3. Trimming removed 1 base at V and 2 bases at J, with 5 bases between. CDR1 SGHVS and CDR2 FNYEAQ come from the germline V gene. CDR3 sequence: CASSLDSQETQYF. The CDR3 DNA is TGTGCCAGCAGCTTAGACAGTCAAGAGACCCAGTACTTC.

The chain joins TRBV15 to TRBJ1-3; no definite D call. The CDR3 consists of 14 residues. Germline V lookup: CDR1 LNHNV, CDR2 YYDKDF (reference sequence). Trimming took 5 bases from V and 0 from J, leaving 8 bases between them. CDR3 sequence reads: CATSLGDSGNTIYF. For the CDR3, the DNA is TGTGCCACCAGCCTAGGAGACTCTGGAAACACCATATATTTT.

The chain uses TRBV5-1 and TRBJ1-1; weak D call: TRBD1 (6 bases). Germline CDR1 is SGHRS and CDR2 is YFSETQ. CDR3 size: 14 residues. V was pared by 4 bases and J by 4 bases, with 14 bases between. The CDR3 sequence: CASSTSNRATEAFF. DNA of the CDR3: TGCGCCAGCAGCACCTCTAACAGGGCCACTGAAGCTTTCTTT. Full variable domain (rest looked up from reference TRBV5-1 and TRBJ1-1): KAGVTQTPRYLIKTRGQQVTLSCSPISGHRSVSWYQQTPGQGLQFLFEYFSETQRNKGNFPGRFSGRQFSNSRSEMNVSTLELGDSALYLCASSTSNRATEAFFGQGTRLTVV.

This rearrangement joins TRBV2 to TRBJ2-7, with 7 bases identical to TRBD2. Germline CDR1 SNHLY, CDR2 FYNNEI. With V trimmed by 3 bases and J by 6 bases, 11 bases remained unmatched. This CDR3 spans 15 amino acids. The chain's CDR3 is CASSEYSGGFVEQYF. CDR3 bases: TGTGCCAGCAGTGAGTATTCGGGGGGTTTCGTCGAGCAGTACTTC.